Sequencing of this T cell receptor (beta chain) was carried out in a study of blood T cell repertoires in COVID-19. At the level of the study: Acute-phase and convalescent COVID-19 samples originated in the United States, Italy and Spain. T cells, B-cell-depleted T cells, or PBMCs provided the cDNA or gDNA that served as material.

This CDR3 has 18 residues. The J segment lost 3 bases and the V segment lost 3 bases, leaving 14 bases of the junction unmatched. Germline V CDR1 and CDR2: LGHDT, YNNKEL (reference sequence). Ages ranged from about 18 to 89 years, with residence in 24 US areas. How the authors handled the data: Amplifying reference gene primers gave estimates of nucleated cell counts. TCRdb's table, derived via immunoSEQ multiplex PCR, lists solely in-frame clones and lacks some. V, J and clone size were drawn from that table, and D and trimming were deduced from the DNA. Here the sample spans 400,000 or so clones, less than 95% being singletons.

The TCR originated in a man between 18 and 35 years old who had recovered from COVID-19. The J gene is TRBJ2-7, the V gene TRBV3-1 (or the pseudogene TRBV3-2), with 10 bases identical to TRBD2. Sequences were obtained from PBMCs or T cells enriched from blood (not recorded which). The CDR3 region has the DNA TGTGCCAGCAGCCATCGGACTAGCGGAGGGGGTCTCCACTACGAGCAGTACTTC. Encoded protein: CASSHRTSGGGLHYEQYF.